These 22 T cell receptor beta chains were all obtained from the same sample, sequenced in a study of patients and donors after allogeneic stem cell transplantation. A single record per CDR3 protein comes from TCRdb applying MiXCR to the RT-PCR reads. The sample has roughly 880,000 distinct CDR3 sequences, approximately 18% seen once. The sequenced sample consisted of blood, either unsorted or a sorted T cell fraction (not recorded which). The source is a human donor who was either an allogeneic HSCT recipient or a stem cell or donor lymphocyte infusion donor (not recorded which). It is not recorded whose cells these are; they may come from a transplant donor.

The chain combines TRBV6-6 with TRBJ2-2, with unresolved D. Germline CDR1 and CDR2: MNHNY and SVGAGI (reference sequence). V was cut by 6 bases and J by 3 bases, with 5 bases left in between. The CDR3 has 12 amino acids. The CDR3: CASRFYTGELFF. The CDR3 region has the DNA TGTGCCAGCAGATTCTACACCGGGGAGCTGTTTTTT.

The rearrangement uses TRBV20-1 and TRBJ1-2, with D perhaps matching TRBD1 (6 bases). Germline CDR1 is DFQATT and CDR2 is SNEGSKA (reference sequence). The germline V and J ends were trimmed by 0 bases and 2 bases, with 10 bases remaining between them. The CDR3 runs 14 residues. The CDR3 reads CSARDRTANYGYTF. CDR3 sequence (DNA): TGCAGTGCTAGAGATCGGACAGCAAACTATGGCTACACCTTC.

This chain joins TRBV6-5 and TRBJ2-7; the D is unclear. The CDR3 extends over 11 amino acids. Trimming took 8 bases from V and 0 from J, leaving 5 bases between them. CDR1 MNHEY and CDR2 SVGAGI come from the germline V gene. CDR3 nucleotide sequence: TGTGCCAGCGGGATCTCCTACGAGCAGTACTTC. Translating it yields CASGISYEQYF.

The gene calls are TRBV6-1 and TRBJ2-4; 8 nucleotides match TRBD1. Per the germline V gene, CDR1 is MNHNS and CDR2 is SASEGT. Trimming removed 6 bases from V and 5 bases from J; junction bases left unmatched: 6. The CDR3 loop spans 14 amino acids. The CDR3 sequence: CASRPGGIENIQYF. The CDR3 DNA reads TGTGCCAGCAGACCAGGGGGCATCGAAAACATTCAGTACTTC.

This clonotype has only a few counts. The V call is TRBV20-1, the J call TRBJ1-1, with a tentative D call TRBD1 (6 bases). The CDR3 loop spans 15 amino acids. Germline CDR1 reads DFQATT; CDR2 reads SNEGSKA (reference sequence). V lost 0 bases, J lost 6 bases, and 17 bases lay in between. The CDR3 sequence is CSAREGGGSGSEAFF. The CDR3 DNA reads TGCAGTGCTAGAGAGGGAGGGGGGAGCGGATCTGAAGCTTTCTTT.

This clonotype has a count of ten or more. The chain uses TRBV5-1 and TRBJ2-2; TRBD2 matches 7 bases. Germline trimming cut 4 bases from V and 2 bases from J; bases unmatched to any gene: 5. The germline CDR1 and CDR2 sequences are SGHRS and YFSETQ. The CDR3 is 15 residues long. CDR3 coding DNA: TGCGCCAGCAGCCAGCAGCGGGGAAACACCGGGGAGCTGTTTTTT. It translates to CASSQQRGNTGELFF.

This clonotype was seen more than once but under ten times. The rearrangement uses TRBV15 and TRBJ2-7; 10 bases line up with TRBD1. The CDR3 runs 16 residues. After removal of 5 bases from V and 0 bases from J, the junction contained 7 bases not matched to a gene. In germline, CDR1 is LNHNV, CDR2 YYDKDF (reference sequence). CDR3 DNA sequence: TGTGCCACCAGCCCTTTCGGACAGGGGGTCTCCTACGAGCAGTACTTC. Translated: CATSPFGQGVSYEQYF.

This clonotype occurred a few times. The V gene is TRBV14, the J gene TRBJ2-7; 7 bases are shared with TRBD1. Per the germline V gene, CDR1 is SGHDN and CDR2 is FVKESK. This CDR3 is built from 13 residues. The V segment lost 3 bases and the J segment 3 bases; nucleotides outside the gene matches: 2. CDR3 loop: CASSQGQFYEQYF. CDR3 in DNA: TGTGCCAGCAGCCAGGGACAGTTCTACGAGCAGTACTTC.

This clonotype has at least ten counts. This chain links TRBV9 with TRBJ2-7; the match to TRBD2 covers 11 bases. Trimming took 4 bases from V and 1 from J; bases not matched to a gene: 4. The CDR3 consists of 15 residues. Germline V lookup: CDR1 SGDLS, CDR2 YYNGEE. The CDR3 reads CASSSGTSGSYEQYF. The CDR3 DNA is TGTGCCAGCAGCTCCGGGACTAGCGGATCCTACGAGCAGTACTTC. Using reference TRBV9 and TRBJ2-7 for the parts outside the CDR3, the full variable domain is DSGVTQTPKHLITATGQRVTLRCSPRSGDLSVYWYQQSLDQGLQFLIQYYNGEERAKGNILERFSAQQFPDLHSELNLSSLELGDSALYFCASSSGTSGSYEQYFGPGTRLTVT.

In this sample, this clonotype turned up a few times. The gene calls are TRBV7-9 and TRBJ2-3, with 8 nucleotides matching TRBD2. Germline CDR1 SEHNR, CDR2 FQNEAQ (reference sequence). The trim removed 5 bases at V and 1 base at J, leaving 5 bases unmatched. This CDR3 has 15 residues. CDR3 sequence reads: CASSRTSRRTDTQYF. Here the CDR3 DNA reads TGTGCCAGCAGCCGGACTAGCCGACGCACAGATACGCAGTATTTT. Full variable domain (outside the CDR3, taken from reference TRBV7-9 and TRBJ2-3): DTGVSQNPRHKITKRGQNVTFRCDPISEHNRLYWYRQTLGQGPEFLTYFQNEAQLEKSRLLSDRFSAERPKGSFSTLEIQRTEQGDSAMYLCASSRTSRRTDTQYFGPGTRLTVL.

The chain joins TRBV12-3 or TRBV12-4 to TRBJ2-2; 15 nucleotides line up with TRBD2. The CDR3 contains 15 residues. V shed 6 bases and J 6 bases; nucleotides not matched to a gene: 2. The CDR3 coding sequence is TGTGCCAGCAGCCGGACTAGCGGGGGGGCCGGGGAGCTGTTTTTT. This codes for CASSRTSGGAGELFF.

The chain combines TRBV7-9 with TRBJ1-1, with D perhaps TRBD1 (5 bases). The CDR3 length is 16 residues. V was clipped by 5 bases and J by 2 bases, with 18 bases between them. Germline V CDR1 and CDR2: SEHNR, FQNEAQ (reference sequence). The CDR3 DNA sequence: TGTGCCAGCAGCCCCGCCGGGACTCTTATTAACACTGAAGCTTTCTTT. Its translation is CASSPAGTLINTEAFF.

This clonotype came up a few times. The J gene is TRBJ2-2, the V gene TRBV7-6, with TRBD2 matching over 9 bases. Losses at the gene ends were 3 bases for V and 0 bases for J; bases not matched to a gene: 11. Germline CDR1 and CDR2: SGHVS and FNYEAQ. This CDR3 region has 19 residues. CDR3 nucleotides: TGTGCCAGCAGCTTTCAAGCGGGGGGACTCTACGCGAACACCGGGGAGCTGTTTTTT. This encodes CASSFQAGGLYANTGELFF.

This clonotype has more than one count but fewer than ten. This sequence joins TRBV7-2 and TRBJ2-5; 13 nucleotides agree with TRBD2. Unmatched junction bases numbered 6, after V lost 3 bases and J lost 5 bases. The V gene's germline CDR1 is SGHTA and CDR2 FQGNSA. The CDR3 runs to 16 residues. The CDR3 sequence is CASSLKLAGGPETQYF. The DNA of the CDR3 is TGTGCCAGCAGCTTGAAACTAGCGGGGGGGCCGGAGACCCAGTACTTC.

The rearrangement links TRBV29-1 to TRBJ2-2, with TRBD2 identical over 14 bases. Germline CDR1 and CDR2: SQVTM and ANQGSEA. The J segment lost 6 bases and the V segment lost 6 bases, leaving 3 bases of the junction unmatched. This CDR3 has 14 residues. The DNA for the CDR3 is TGCAGCGTGGGACTAGCGGGAGACCCCGGGGAGCTGTTTTTT. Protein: CSVGLAGDPGELFF.

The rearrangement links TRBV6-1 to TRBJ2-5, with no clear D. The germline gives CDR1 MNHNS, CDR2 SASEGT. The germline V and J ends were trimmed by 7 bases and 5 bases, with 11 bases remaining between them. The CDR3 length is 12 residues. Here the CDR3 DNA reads TGTGCCAGCACCGCATTTAGCGAGACCCAGTACTTC. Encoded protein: CASTAFSETQYF.

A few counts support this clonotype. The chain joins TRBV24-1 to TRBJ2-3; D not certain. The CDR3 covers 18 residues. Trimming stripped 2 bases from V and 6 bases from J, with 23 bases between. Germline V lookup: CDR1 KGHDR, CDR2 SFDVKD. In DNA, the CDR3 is TGTGCCACCAGTGATTCTCTCCCGGGCCCAACCTTGAGGGATACGCAGTATTTT. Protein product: CATSDSLPGPTLRDTQYF.

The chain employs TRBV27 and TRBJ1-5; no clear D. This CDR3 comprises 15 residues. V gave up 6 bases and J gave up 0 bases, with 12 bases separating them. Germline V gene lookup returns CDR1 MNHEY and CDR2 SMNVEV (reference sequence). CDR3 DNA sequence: TGTGCCAGCAGCCCCTGGCGGGATAGCAATCAGCCCCAGCATTTT. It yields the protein CASSPWRDSNQPQHF.

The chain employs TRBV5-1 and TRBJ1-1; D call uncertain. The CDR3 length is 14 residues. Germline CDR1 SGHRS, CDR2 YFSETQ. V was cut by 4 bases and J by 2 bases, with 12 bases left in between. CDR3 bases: TGCGCCAGCAGCGCTGGGGAGAGAAACACTGAAGCTTTCTTT. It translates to CASSAGERNTEAFF.

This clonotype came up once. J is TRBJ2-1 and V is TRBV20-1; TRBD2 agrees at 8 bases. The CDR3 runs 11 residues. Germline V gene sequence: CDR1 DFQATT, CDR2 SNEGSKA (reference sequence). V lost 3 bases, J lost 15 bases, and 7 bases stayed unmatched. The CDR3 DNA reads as TGCAGTGCTAGCGGGAGGGGGGTTTGGTTCTTC. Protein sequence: CSASGRGVWFF.

CDR3 loop: CSARDGQGVMGYNEQFF. CDR3 nucleotide sequence: TGCAGTGCTAGAGATGGTCAGGGGGTTATGGGCTACAATGAGCAGTTCTTC. The chain couples TRBV20-1 to TRBJ2-1; 7 bases are shared with TRBD1. Losses at the gene ends were 0 bases for V and 3 bases for J; bases not matched to a gene: 11. The CDR3 loop spans 17 amino acids. Germline V lookup: CDR1 DFQATT, CDR2 SNEGSKA (reference sequence).

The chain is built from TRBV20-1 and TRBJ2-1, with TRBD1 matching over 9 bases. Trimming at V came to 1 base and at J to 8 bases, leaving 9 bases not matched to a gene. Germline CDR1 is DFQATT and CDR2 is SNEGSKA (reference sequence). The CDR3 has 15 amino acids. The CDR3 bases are TGCAGTGCTAGAGCGAGGACAGGGGCCCATGATGAGCAGTTCTTC. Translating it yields CSARARTGAHDEQFF.